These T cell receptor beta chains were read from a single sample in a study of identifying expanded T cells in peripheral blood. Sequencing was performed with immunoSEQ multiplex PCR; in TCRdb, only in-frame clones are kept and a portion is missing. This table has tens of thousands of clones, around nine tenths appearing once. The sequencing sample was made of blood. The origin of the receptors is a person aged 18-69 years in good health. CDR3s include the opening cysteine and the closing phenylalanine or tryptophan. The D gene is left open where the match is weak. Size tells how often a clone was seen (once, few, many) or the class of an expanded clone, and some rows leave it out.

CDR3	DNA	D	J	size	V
CASSLIGLAGYEQYF	TGTGCCAGCAGCTTAATTGGACTAGCGGGCTACGAGCAGTACTTC	TRBD2	TRBJ2-7	.	TRBV7-9
CASSLSVGETQYF	TGTGCCAGCAGCCTCTCCGTTGGGGAGACCCAGTACTTC	.	TRBJ2-5	.	TRBV7-2
CASSLSDGNYGYTF	TGTGCCAGCAGTTTAAGCGACGGCAACTATGGCTACACCTTC	.	TRBJ1-2	.	TRBV28
CASSAQGLGNEQFF	TGTGCCAGTAGTGCACAGGGTCTGGGCAATGAGCAGTTCTTC	.	TRBJ2-1	once	TRBV19
CAISEGAERGYTF	TGTGCCATCAGTGAGGGGGCTGAGAGGGGCTACACCTTC	.	TRBJ1-2	.	TRBV10-3
CASSFGQGDPSYEQYF	TGTGCCAGCAGCTTCGGACAGGGGGACCCCTCCTACGAGCAGTACTTC	TRBD1	TRBJ2-7	.	TRBV7-6
CASSSNYGYTF	TGTGCCAGCAGCTCAAACTATGGCTACACCTTC	.	TRBJ1-2	.	TRBV7-9
CASSPRTGETYGYTF	TGTGCCAGCTCACCTCGGACAGGGGAAACATATGGCTACACCTTC	TRBD1	TRBJ1-2	.	TRBV18
CASTWGQNTDTQYF	TGTGCCAGCACTTGGGGACAGAACACAGATACGCAGTATTTT	TRBD1	TRBJ2-3	.	TRBV6-6
CASSIWQGGGETQYF	TGTGCCAGTAGTATCTGGCAGGGCGGGGGAGAGACCCAGTACTTC	TRBD2	TRBJ2-5	many	TRBV19
CASSLDGDTRYEQYF	TGCGCCAGCAGCTTGGACGGCGACACAAGATACGAGCAGTACTTC	.	TRBJ2-7	.	TRBV5-1
CASSKALGLAGAPMISSYNEQFF	TGTGCCAGCAGCAAAGCGCTGGGACTAGCGGGAGCCCCTATGATTAGCTCCTACAATGAGCAGTTCTTC	.	TRBJ2-1	.	TRBV21-1
CVSSTVEGDGYTF	TGTGTCAGCTCCACAGTAGAGGGAGATGGCTACACCTTC	.	TRBJ1-2	.	TRBV18
CASRPGQGAYNEQFF	TGTGCCAGCAGACCGGGACAGGGGGCTTACAATGAGCAGTTCTTC	TRBD1	TRBJ2-1	.	TRBV6-1
CASSLSGAGGFTGELFF	TGTGCCAGCAGCTTATCCGGGGCAGGGGGCTTCACCGGGGAGCTGTTTTTT	TRBD1	TRBJ2-2	once	TRBV7-9
CASRTPFLADTQYF	TGTGCCAGCAGGACCCCATTTCTAGCAGATACGCAGTATTTT	.	TRBJ2-3	.	TRBV28
CASSPGTPNEKLFF	TGTGCCAGCTCCCCCGGGACCCCTAATGAAAAACTGTTTTTT	.	TRBJ1-4	.	TRBV18
CASGLIYGTSGPNTGELFF	TGTGCTAGTGGTTTGATATACGGGACTAGCGGGCCGAACACCGGGGAGCTGTTTTTT	TRBD2	TRBJ2-2	.	TRBV12-5
CASRELAEVDEQYF	TGTGCCAGCAGGGAACTAGCGGAGGTTGACGAGCAGTACTTC	TRBD2	TRBJ2-7	.	TRBV6-6
CASSGRTSNQPQHF	TGTGCCAGCAGTGGAAGAACTAGCAATCAGCCCCAGCATTTT	.	TRBJ1-5	.	TRBV25-1
CASSLTSETQYF	TGCGCCAGCAGCTTGACCTCGGAGACCCAGTACTTC	.	TRBJ2-5	.	TRBV5-1
CASSLAGSSYNEQFF	TGCGCCAGCAGCTTGGCTGGGAGCTCCTACAATGAGCAGTTCTTC	.	TRBJ2-1	.	TRBV5-1
CASSPKGTGGVSGANVLTF	TGTGCCAGCAGCCCAAAGGGGACAGGGGGAGTTTCTGGGGCCAACGTCCTGACTTTC	TRBD1	TRBJ2-6	.	TRBV5-5
CATSRETGGSYEQYF	TGTGCCACCAGCAGAGAGACAGGGGGGTCCTACGAGCAGTACTTC	TRBD1	TRBJ2-7	once	TRBV15
CASSLQRGGPQETQYF	TGTGCCAGCAGCTTACAGCGGGGGGGCCCCCAAGAGACCCAGTACTTC	TRBD2	TRBJ2-5	.	TRBV11-2
CASSFSLSYEQYF	TGTGCCAGCAGCTTTAGCTTATCCTACGAGCAGTACTTC	.	TRBJ2-7	.	TRBV7-2
CASSPRADNTGELFF	TGTGCCAGCAGCCCCCGGGCGGATAATACCGGGGAGCTGTTTTTT	.	TRBJ2-2	.	TRBV21-1
CASSQDLAGGLNEQFF	TGCGCCAGCAGCCAAGATCTAGCGGGAGGTCTAAATGAGCAGTTCTTC	TRBD2	TRBJ2-1	.	TRBV4-3
CASSFDQLDIRGEQYF	TGTGCCAGCAGTTTTGATCAACTTGACATCCGGGGGGAGCAGTACTTC	.	TRBJ2-7	.	TRBV2
CASSPRPYGTGKGYKETQYF	TGTGCCAGCAGCCCCCGTCCGTACGGGACAGGGAAGGGGTACAAAGAGACCCAGTACTTC	TRBD1	TRBJ2-5	.	TRBV9
CASSRGTGLRTGELFF	TGTGCCAGCAGCCGGGGGACAGGCCTCCGCACCGGGGAGCTGTTTTTT	TRBD1	TRBJ2-2	.	TRBV28
CASSLKGYGVNTEAFF	TGTGCCAGCAGTTTAAAGGGGTATGGAGTGAACACTGAAGCTTTCTTT	.	TRBJ1-1	.	TRBV27
CASSLTGGRSYEQYF	TGTGCCAGCAGCCTGACCGGCGGCAGATCCTACGAGCAGTACTTC	.	TRBJ2-7	.	TRBV28
CASSLGTSRSSGGYTF	TGTGCCAGCTCACTGGGGACAAGCAGGTCTTCGGGCGGCTACACCTTC	.	TRBJ1-2	.	TRBV18
CASGLVMDRAINQPQHF	TGTGCTAGTGGTTTGGTAATGGACAGGGCAATCAATCAGCCCCAGCATTTT	TRBD1	TRBJ1-5	.	TRBV12-5
CASSPPWGRETQYF	TGTGCCAGCTCACCACCATGGGGTCGAGAGACCCAGTACTTC	.	TRBJ2-5	.	TRBV18
CASSPSRGGYEQFF	TGTGCCAGCAGCCCCTCGAGGGGCGGGTATGAGCAGTTCTTC	.	TRBJ2-1	few	TRBV6-6
CASSFPQSDNYEQYF	TGTGCCAGCAGCTTCCCACAAAGTGACAACTACGAGCAGTACTTC	.	TRBJ2-7	.	TRBV7-9
CASSGFLAGGSETQYF	TGTGCCAGCAGTGGATTCCTAGCGGGGGGTTCGGAGACCCAGTACTTC	TRBD2	TRBJ2-5	.	TRBV6-1
CASSKVRTSGIDTQYF	TGTGCCAGCAGCAAAGTGCGGACTAGCGGCATAGATACGCAGTATTTT	.	TRBJ2-3	.	TRBV21-1
CASSVPGQGMEETQYF	TGTGCCAGCAGTGTACCGGGACAGGGGATGGAAGAGACCCAGTACTTC	TRBD1	TRBJ2-5	.	TRBV28
CASSSGASVPLHNEQFF	TGTGCCAGCAGCTCTGGGGCTAGCGTGCCACTCCACAATGAGCAGTTCTTC	.	TRBJ2-1	.	TRBV28
CASSPREQGWRETQYF	TGTGCCAGCAGCCCCAGGGAGCAAGGGTGGCGAGAGACCCAGTACTTC	.	TRBJ2-5	once	TRBV5-6
CASSPLAGETQYF	TGTGCCAGCTCGCCACTAGCTGGTGAGACCCAGTACTTC	.	TRBJ2-5	.	TRBV18
CASNPMADTGELFF	TGTGCCAGCAACCCTATGGCGGACACCGGGGAGCTGTTTTTT	.	TRBJ2-2	.	TRBV2
CASSQGLRYGYTF	TGTGCCAGCAGCCAGGGGTTGCGCTATGGCTACACCTTC	.	TRBJ1-2	few	TRBV14
CAIRSDRQNTGELFF	TGTGCCATCAGGTCAGACCGACAGAACACCGGGGAGCTGTTTTTT	.	TRBJ2-2	.	TRBV10-3
CASSTPRASQETQYF	TGTGCCAGTAGTACACCCAGGGCCTCTCAAGAGACCCAGTACTTC	.	TRBJ2-5	.	TRBV19
CASSLESTGGTDTQYF	TGTGCCAGCAGCTTAGAAAGTACAGGGGGCACAGATACGCAGTATTTT	TRBD1	TRBJ2-3	.	TRBV11-2
CASSSQGGRANYGYTF	TGTGCCAGCAGTTCCCAGGGCGGGCGCGCTAACTATGGCTACACCTTC	.	TRBJ1-2	.	TRBV6-6
CASSQVFRDTIYF	TGCGCCAGCAGCCAAGTTTTCCGGGACACCATATATTTT	.	TRBJ1-3	.	TRBV5-8
CASSVLQGEQFF	TGTGCCAGCAGCGTATTGCAGGGTGAGCAGTTCTTC	.	TRBJ2-1	.	TRBV9